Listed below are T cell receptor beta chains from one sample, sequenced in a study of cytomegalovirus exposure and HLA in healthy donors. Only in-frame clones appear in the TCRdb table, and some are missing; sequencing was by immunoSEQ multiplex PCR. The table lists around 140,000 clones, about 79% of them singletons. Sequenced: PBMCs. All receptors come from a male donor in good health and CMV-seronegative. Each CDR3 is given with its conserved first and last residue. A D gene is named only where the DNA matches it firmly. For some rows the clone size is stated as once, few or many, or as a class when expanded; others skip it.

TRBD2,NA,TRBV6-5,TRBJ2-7,CADWREGRYEQYF,TGTGCCGACTGGCGGGAGGGCCGGTACGAGCAGTACTTC
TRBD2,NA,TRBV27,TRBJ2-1,CASSLTGLADFSYNEQFF,TGTGCCAGCAGTTTAACGGGACTAGCGGATTTCTCCTACAATGAGCAGTTCTTC
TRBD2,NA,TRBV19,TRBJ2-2,CASSAGSGRARFGGELFF,TGTGCCAGTAGTGCGGGTAGCGGGAGGGCGCGATTCGGCGGGGAGCTGTTTTTT
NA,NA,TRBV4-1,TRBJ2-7,CASSQERPYEQYF,TGCGCCAGCAGCCAAGAGAGGCCGTACGAGCAGTACTTC
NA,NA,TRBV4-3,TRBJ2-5,CASSQDREGQETQYF,TGCGCCAGCAGCCAAGATCGAGAGGGCCAAGAGACCCAGTACTTC
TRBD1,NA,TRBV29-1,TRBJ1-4,CSVEVPGQPNEKLFF,TGCAGCGTTGAAGTGCCGGGACAGCCTAATGAAAAACTGTTTTTT
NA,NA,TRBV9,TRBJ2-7,CASSRGQSSYEQYF,TGTGCCAGCAGCCGCGGACAGTCCTCCTACGAGCAGTACTTC
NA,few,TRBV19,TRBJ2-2,CASSGGGVRGPGTGELFF,TGTGCCAGTAGTGGGGGAGGCGTGAGGGGGCCAGGAACCGGGGAGCTGTTTTTT
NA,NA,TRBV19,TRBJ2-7,CASSMASANEQYF,TGTGCCAGTAGTATGGCTAGCGCCAACGAGCAGTACTTC
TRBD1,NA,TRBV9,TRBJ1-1,CASSTRGLNTEAFF,TGTGCCAGCAGCACCAGGGGGCTGAACACTGAAGCTTTCTTT
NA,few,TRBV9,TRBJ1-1,CASPGPPEAFF,TGTGCCAGTCCAGGGCCACCTGAAGCTTTCTTT
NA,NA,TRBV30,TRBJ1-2,CAWRRETF,TGTGCCTGGCGCCGGGAGACCTTC
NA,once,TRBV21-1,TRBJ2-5,CASSKRGPPGQETQYF,TGTGCCAGCAGCAAAAGGGGGCCCCCCGGCCAAGAGACCCAGTACTTC
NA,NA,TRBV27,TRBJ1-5,CASSLTANQPQHF,TGTGCCAGCAGTTTAACAGCTAATCAGCCCCAGCATTTT
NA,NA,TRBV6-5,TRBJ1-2,CASSYGSQGGYGYTF,TGTGCCAGCAGTTACGGGTCTCAGGGCGGCTATGGCTACACCTTC
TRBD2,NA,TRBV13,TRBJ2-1,CASSPPGGIYNEQFF,TGTGCCAGCAGCCCCCCCGGGGGGATCTACAATGAGCAGTTCTTC
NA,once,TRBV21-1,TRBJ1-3,CASSPWDAGYGSGNTIYF,TGTGCCAGCAGCCCGTGGGACGCGGGGTATGGCTCTGGAAACACCATATATTTT
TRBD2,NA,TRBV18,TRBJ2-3,CASSPNGLAARDTQYF,TGTGCCAGCTCACCGAACGGACTAGCGGCCAGAGATACGCAGTATTTT
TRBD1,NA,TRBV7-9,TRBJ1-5,CASSATDRAGQPQHF,TGTGCCAGCAGTGCGACGGACAGGGCAGGGCAGCCCCAGCATTTT
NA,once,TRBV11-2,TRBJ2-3,CASSSAGPDTQYF,TGTGCCAGCAGCTCCGCCGGTCCAGATACGCAGTATTTT
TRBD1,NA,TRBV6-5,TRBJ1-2,CASSYGQGPNYGYTF,TGTGCCAGCAGTTACGGACAGGGGCCTAACTATGGCTACACCTTC
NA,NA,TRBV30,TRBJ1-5,CAWSVLRSNQPQHF,TGTGCCTGGAGTGTGCTTCGGAGCAATCAGCCCCAGCATTTT
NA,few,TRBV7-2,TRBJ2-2,CASSPWAANTGELFF,TGTGCCAGCAGCCCCTGGGCAGCGAACACCGGGGAGCTGTTTTTT
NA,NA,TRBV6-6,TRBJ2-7,CASSYGTGHEQYF,TGTGCCAGCAGTTACGGAACAGGGCACGAGCAGTACTTC
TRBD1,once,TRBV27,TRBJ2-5,CASSPGQTQETQYF,TGTGCCAGCAGTCCGGGACAGACCCAAGAGACCCAGTACTTC
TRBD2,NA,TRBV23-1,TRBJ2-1,CASSQFVLAGEISYNEQFF,TGCGCCAGCAGTCAATTTGTACTAGCGGGAGAAATCTCCTACAATGAGCAGTTCTTC
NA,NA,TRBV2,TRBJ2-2,CASSPLVPGELFF,TGTGCCAGCAGTCCACTAGTTCCCGGGGAGCTGTTTTTT
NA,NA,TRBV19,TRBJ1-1,CASSIGRGLNTEAFF,TGTGCCAGTAGTATAGGCCGCGGGTTGAACACTGAAGCTTTCTTT